These 18 T cell receptor beta chains share one sample of origin, sequenced in a study of immune heterogeneity within non-small cell lung tumors. The TCR beta CDR3 region underwent multiplex PCR amplification with 32 V and 13 J primers. Each CDR3 protein gets one entry after TCRdb re-called the multiplex PCR reads with MiXCR. The data show 15,000 or so distinct CDR3 sequences, 25% to 35% seen once. With 600 ng used per sample, the template was genomic DNA from bulk tumor. Several widely spaced biopsies per primary tumor were taken during surgery. Curative surgical treatment was performed in patients who had newly diagnosed, untreated non-small cell lung cancer. The sequenced sample consisted of lung tumor tissue. The receptors stem from a middle-aged man with non-small cell lung cancer.

This clonotype rates as medium-sized. The rearrangement links TRBV9 to TRBJ2-1, with a weak D call TRBD2 (6 bases). The CDR3 spans 14 residues. Germline CDR1 SGDLS, CDR2 YYNGEE. V was cut by 3 bases and J by 9 bases, with 16 bases left in between. CDR3 loop: CASSAETSSPEQFF. In DNA, the CDR3 is TGTGCCAGCAGCGCCGAAACTAGCTCGCCTGAGCAGTTCTTC.

Concerning this clonotype itself: One end of the junction is discordant with germline, which a read error may explain. The chain is built from TRBV5-1 and TRBJ1-1; D is unclear. CDR3 size: 14 residues. Germline CDR1 reads SGHRS; CDR2 reads YFSETQ. CDR3: CASGLERTNTEAFF. The CDR3 DNA sequence: TGCGCCAGCGGCTTGGAACGGACGAACACTGAAGCTTTCTTT.

This clonotype was recorded once. A much bigger clone sits one base away, suggesting this may be a read error. The V and J genes are TRBV20-1 and TRBJ2-7; 7 bases fit TRBD1. The germline V gene encodes CDR1 DFQATT and CDR2 SNEGSKA (reference sequence). J was trimmed by 4 bases and V by 5 bases; bases with no gene match: 8. CDR3 length: 13 amino acids. This CDR3 reads CSAPTGVRYEQYF. CDR3 nucleotides: TGCAGTGCTCCCACAGGGGTCAGGTACGAGCAGTACTTC.

By proportion, this clonotype is medium-sized. The chain combines TRBV12-3 or TRBV12-4 with TRBJ2-7, with D hard to call. This CDR3 region has 12 residues. The ends were cut back, 0 bases at V and 3 bases at J, with 3 bases in the middle. The CDR3 sequence is CASSLAVYEQYF. CDR3 bases: TGTGCCAGCAGTTTAGCCGTCTACGAGCAGTACTTC.

Ten or more counts support this clonotype. The chain links TRBV9 to TRBJ2-3, with D possibly called TRBD1 or TRBD2 (5 bases each). Germline lookup yields CDR1 SGDLS and CDR2 YYNGEE. The CDR3 has 17 residues. Trimming removed 2 bases at V and 0 bases at J, with 16 bases between. CDR3 protein: CASSVDGTTTSTDTQYF. Here the CDR3 DNA reads TGTGCCAGCAGCGTGGACGGGACCACGACTAGCACAGATACGCAGTATTTT.

The V and J genes are TRBV5-6 and TRBJ1-1; the match to TRBD1 covers 7 bases. Per germline, CDR1 SGHDT and CDR2 YYEEEE. J gave up 4 bases and V 5 bases, and 11 bases lay outside the gene matches. The CDR3 sequence is 15 residues long. In DNA, the CDR3 is TGTGCCAGCAGGGATTTTCACAGGGGTAGCACTGAAGCTTTCTTT. This encodes CASRDFHRGSTEAFF. Supplemented by reference TRBV5-6 and TRBJ1-1, the full variable domain reads DAGVTQSPTHLIKTRGQQVTLRCSPKSGHDTVSWYQQALGQGPQFIFQYYEEEERQRGNFPDRFSGHQFPNYSSELNVNALLLGDSALYLCASRDFHRGSTEAFFGQGTRLTVV.

This clonotype was recorded many times. V usage is TRBV12-3 or TRBV12-4 and J usage is TRBJ1-1; D uncertain. V gave up 3 bases and J gave up 4 bases, with 15 bases separating them. This CDR3 spans 15 amino acids. The CDR3 sequence is CASSFGVSRVTEAFF. CDR3 nucleotides: TGTGCCAGCAGTTTTGGAGTCAGCCGCGTCACTGAAGCTTTCTTT.

The sample holds a few counts of this clonotype. The chain combines TRBV29-1 with TRBJ2-6; D gene ambiguous. This CDR3 is 16 amino acids long. The V gene's germline CDR1 is SQVTM and CDR2 ANQGSEA. V was cut by 7 bases and J by 2 bases, with 18 bases left in between. CDR3 sequence: CSAATYSGAGANVLTF. The CDR3, as DNA: TGCAGCGCCGCGACTTACTCCGGTGCTGGGGCCAACGTCCTGACTTTC.

As concerns this clonotype: A read error may be the cause here, since a much bigger clone is one base away. V usage is TRBV6-2 or TRBV6-3 and J usage is TRBJ2-3; 7 positions agree with TRBD2. The germline CDR1 and CDR2 sequences are MNHEY and SVGEGT. This CDR3 is built from 14 residues. The CDR3 DNA sequence: TGTACTATAAGGCTAGGCGGGAGTTTCTTTACGCAGTATTTT. Translation: CTIRLGGSFFTQYF.

On this clonotype itself: A much larger clone lies one base from this, so it may be a read error. V gene TRBV11-3 combines with J gene TRBJ1-6, with unresolved D. The length of the CDR3 is 13 residues. Germline values: CDR1 SGHNT, CDR2 YENEEA. CDR3 sequence reads: CSSKLTELSPLHF. The CDR3 bases are TGTTCCAGCAAACTTACGGAGTTGTCACCCCTCCACTTT.

In its sample, this clonotype ranks as medium-sized (0.01 to 0.1%). The V gene is TRBV28, the J gene TRBJ2-7; D might be TRBD1 or TRBD2, each matching 7 bases. Trimming removed 4 bases from V and 5 bases from J, with 18 bases in between. From germline, CDR1 is MDHEN and CDR2 SYDVKM. The length of the CDR3 is 15 residues. The CDR3 sequence is CASSSAGEGAHEQYF. CDR3 coding DNA: TGTGCCAGCAGTTCCGCGGGGGAGGGGGCCCACGAGCAGTACTTC.

The chain employs TRBV20-1 and TRBJ2-5; tentative D call: TRBD2 (5 bases). The germline CDR1 and CDR2 sequences are DFQATT and SNEGSKA (reference sequence). This CDR3 is built from 12 residues. Trimming stripped 1 base from V and 3 bases from J, with 6 bases between. The CDR3 here is CSARGRKETQYF. Here the CDR3 DNA reads TGCAGTGCTAGAGGGAGGAAAGAGACCCAGTACTTC.

This clonotype came up a few times. The V call is TRBV7-9, the J call TRBJ1-4; no reliable D call. From germline, CDR1 is SEHNR and CDR2 FQNEAQ (reference sequence). The CDR3 is 16 residues long. V shed 0 bases and J shed 4 bases, with 12 bases lying between them. The CDR3 coding sequence is TGTGCCAGCAGCTTAGCTATTGGGGAAGGTAATGAAAAACTGTTTTTT. Protein product: CASSLAIGEGNEKLFF. Full variable domain (missing parts from reference TRBV7-9 and TRBJ1-4): DTGVSQNPRHKITKRGQNVTFRCDPISEHNRLYWYRQTLGQGPEFLTYFQNEAQLEKSRLLSDRFSAERPKGSFSTLEIQRTEQGDSAMYLCASSLAIGEGNEKLFFGSGTQLSVL.

This clonotype has just a few counts. The chain couples TRBV12-3 or TRBV12-4 to TRBJ2-1; TRBD2 matches at 16 bases. There are 19 residues in the CDR3. The V and J ends lost 5 bases and 7 bases, in that order; junction bases with no gene match: 14. CDR3 in DNA: TGTGCCAGCAGTCAACCCGGGACTAGCGGGAGGGCCTTGAGGAATGAGCAGTTCTTC. Translation gives CASSQPGTSGRALRNEQFF.

This clonotype was seen at least ten times. V is TRBV3-1 and J is TRBJ2-7, with TRBD2 matching 8 bases. From germline, CDR1 is LGHDT and CDR2 YNNKEL (reference sequence). The CDR3 is made up of 15 amino acids. V gave up 5 bases and J gave up 0 bases; unmatched junction bases: 6. CDR3 amino acids: CASSTTSESSYEQYF. The CDR3 DNA sequence: TGTGCCAGCAGCACGACTAGCGAAAGCTCCTACGAGCAGTACTTC.

This clonotype showed up just a few times. This chain uses TRBV9 with TRBJ1-6; tentatively, D is TRBD1 (6 bases). Germline CDR1 reads SGDLS; CDR2 reads YYNGEE. CDR3 size: 14 residues. V gave up 3 bases and J gave up 11 bases, with 15 bases separating them. Here the CDR3 reads CASSAPGADAPLHF. DNA for the CDR3: TGTGCCAGCAGCGCCCCGGGGGCAGACGCACCCCTCCACTTT.

Of note for this clonotype: This may be a read error, as it is one base from a much larger clone. The chain recombines TRBV19 with TRBJ1-1, with D unresolved. Germline V lookup: CDR1 LNHDA, CDR2 SQIVND (reference sequence). The CDR3 totals 15 residues. The CDR3 DNA is TGTGCCAGTAGTAGGGGTGGTTTTGTGAACACTAAAGCTTTCTTT. Protein product: CASSRGGFVNTKAFF. The full variable domain, in which reference TRBV19 and TRBJ1-1 provide the parts outside the CDR3, is DGGITQSPKYLFRKEGQNVTLSCEQNLNHDAMYWYRQDPGQGLRLIYYSQIVNDFQKGDIAEGYSVSREKKESFPLTVTSAQKNPTAFYLCASSRGGFVNTKAFFGQGTRLTVV.

Points on this clonotype: One end of the junction fails to match germline, which may point to a read error. This sequence joins TRBV6-1 and TRBJ2-7, with D possibly matching TRBD2 (7 bases). Germline V gives CDR1 MNHNS, CDR2 SASEGT. The CDR3 loop spans 13 amino acids. The CDR3 sequence: CASSRGEGREHYF. DNA for the CDR3: TGTGCCAGCAGTAGGGGGGAGGGGAGGGAGCATTACTTC.